Below are 16 T cell receptor beta chains sequenced from a single sample in a study of cytomegalovirus exposure and HLA in healthy donors. The PCR employed 60 Vbeta primers together with 13 Jbeta primers. The table came from immunoSEQ multiplex PCR; TCRdb's copy has only in-frame clones and leaves some out. The table includes roughly 120,000 clones, about four fifths detected once. Sequenced input: PBMCs. Receptors originate from a female donor in good health and CMV-seropositive.

This clone showed up just once. This chain uses TRBV28 with TRBJ1-5; TRBD1 is a possible D gene (5 bases). V lost 1 base and J 6 bases, leaving 13 bases between the germline ends. Germline lookup yields CDR1 MDHEN and CDR2 SYDVKM. The CDR3 length is 15 residues. CDR3 loop: CASSLSGNGFQPQHF. CDR3 nucleotide sequence: TGTGCCAGCAGTTTATCAGGGAACGGCTTTCAGCCCCAGCATTTT.

The chain carries TRBV5-1 and TRBJ2-7; possibly TRBD1 for D (5 bases). The CDR3 sequence is 17 residues long. Trimming shortened V by 2 bases and J by 3 bases, and 21 bases separated the two germline ends. Germline V lookup: CDR1 SGHRS, CDR2 YFSETQ. The CDR3 DNA reads TGCGCCAGCAGCTTCGACAGCGCGAGCATGACTGGCTACGAGCAGTACTTC. Amino acids: CASSFDSASMTGYEQYF.

The V gene is TRBV7-3, the J gene TRBJ2-5; TRBD2 might be the D (5 bases). CDR1 is SGHTA and CDR2 is FQGTGA in the germline V gene. V gave up 3 bases and J gave up 4 bases, with 9 bases separating them. This CDR3 is 13 amino acids long. The DNA for the CDR3 is TGTGCCAGCAGCTTCCGAGGAGGAGAGACCCAGTACTTC. Translation gives CASSFRGGETQYF.

The J gene is TRBJ2-4, the V gene TRBV2, with TRBD1 matching over 10 bases. Per the germline V gene, CDR1 is SNHLY and CDR2 is FYNNEI. V shed 7 bases and J 5 bases; nucleotides not matched to a gene: 5. CDR3 size: 14 residues. The CDR3, as DNA: TGTGCCAGCACCTGGACAGGGGGTCAAAACATTCAGTACTTC. It codes for CASTWTGGQNIQYF.

The chain employs TRBV11-2 and TRBJ2-1; TRBD1 is a possible D gene (6 bases). V lost 1 base and J lost 4, with 14 bases in between. Germline V gene sequence: CDR1 SGHAT, CDR2 FQNNGV. This CDR3 region has 16 residues. CDR3 loop: CASSLVQGAIYNEQFF. CDR3 sequence (DNA): TGTGCCAGCAGCTTAGTACAGGGAGCGATTTACAATGAGCAGTTCTTC.

This clone is a singleton in its sample. V and J are TRBV21-1 and TRBJ1-1; the D call TRBD1 from the table was never checked on the DNA. TRBV21-1 represents a pseudogene. This CDR3 is 12 amino acids long. The CDR3 loop is CASSKHPRGAFF. CDR3 bases: TGTGCCAGCAGCAAGCACCCCAGGGGAGCTTTCTTT.

This clone was observed once. This chain links TRBV2 with TRBJ2-6, with D tentatively TRBD2 (6 bases). Germline V gene data show CDR1 as SNHLY and CDR2 as FYNNEI. The CDR3 runs 14 residues. V lost 6 bases and J 0 bases, leaving 6 bases between the germline ends. In DNA form, the CDR3 reads TGTGCCAGCAGCGGGGGCTCTGGGGCCAACGTCCTGACTTTC. It specifies CASSGGSGANVLTF.

The chain uses TRBV14 and TRBJ2-7, with TRBD1 identical over 9 bases. Unmatched junction bases numbered 6, after V lost 4 bases and J lost 2 bases. This CDR3 contains 15 residues. Germline V gene lookup returns CDR1 SGHDN and CDR2 FVKESK. Here the CDR3 DNA reads TGTGCCAGCAGCCGCGGGACAGGGAGTCCCTACGAGCAGTACTTC. This encodes CASSRGTGSPYEQYF.

The chain combines TRBV7-3 with TRBJ2-1; 7 nucleotides agree with TRBD1. The CDR3 runs to 15 residues. Per the germline V gene, CDR1 is SGHTA and CDR2 is FQGTGA. After removal of 5 bases from V and 5 bases from J, the junction contained 9 bases not matched to a gene. The CDR3 sequence: CASSPSAGGNNEQFF. The CDR3 DNA reads TGTGCCAGCAGCCCCAGCGCAGGGGGAAACAATGAGCAGTTCTTC.

V and J are TRBV5-1 and TRBJ2-1, with 7 bases aligning to TRBD1. CDR1 SGHRS and CDR2 YFSETQ come from the germline V gene. The length of the CDR3 is 15 residues. Trimming took 3 bases from V and 0 from J; bases not matched to a gene: 3. The CDR3 loop reads CASSSRDSSYNEQFF. In DNA form, the CDR3 reads TGCGCCAGCAGCTCCCGGGACAGCTCCTACAATGAGCAGTTCTTC.

This clone appeared once. The rearrangement uses TRBV5-1 and TRBJ2-6; no definite D call. The germline gives CDR1 SGHRS, CDR2 YFSETQ. Trimming left V 6 bases short and J 4 bases short, with 14 bases between. CDR3 size: 15 residues. CDR3 in amino acids: CASKMAVNGANVLTF. The CDR3 nucleotides read TGCGCCAGCAAAATGGCGGTGAACGGGGCCAACGTCCTGACTTTC.

The rearrangement links TRBV7-9 to TRBJ1-2; 8 nucleotides match TRBD1. CDR3 length: 12 amino acids. Per germline, CDR1 SEHNR and CDR2 FQNEAQ (reference sequence). The junction had 2 bases not matched to a gene; V was cut back by 5 bases and J by 6 bases. CDR3 DNA sequence: TGTGCCAGCAGCGCACAGGGGGATGGCTACACCTTC. As protein: CASSAQGDGYTF.

The CDR3 DNA sequence: TGTGCCAGCAGTTACTCTTCAGGGGGGCAGCCCCAGCATTTT. This codes for CASSYSSGGQPQHF. The chain uses TRBV6-6 and TRBJ1-5, with TRBD1 identical over 7 bases. V was pared by 0 bases and J by 7 bases, with 3 bases of the junction left unmatched. The germline V gene has CDR1 MNHNY and CDR2 SVGAGI (reference sequence). The CDR3 is 14 amino acids.

This chain uses TRBV5-1 with TRBJ2-3, with 11 bases lining up with TRBD2. CDR3 length equals 17 residues. Germline V gene lookup returns CDR1 SGHRS and CDR2 YFSETQ. V trimming: 0 bases; J trimming: 4 bases; junction bases outside the gene matches: 7. The CDR3 reads CASSLGALAGGSDTQYF. CDR3 DNA: TGCGCCAGCAGCTTGGGCGCCCTAGCGGGGGGATCAGATACGCAGTATTTT.

This chain uses TRBV7-8 with TRBJ1-1; no clear D. This CDR3 is built from 13 residues. Germline V CDR1 and CDR2: SGHVS, FQNEAQ. The V end lost 2 bases, the J end lost 1 base, and 5 bases lay between the germline ends. In nucleotides, the CDR3 is TGTGCCAGCAGCTTAAGTAGGAACACTGAAGCTTTCTTT. It codes for CASSLSRNTEAFF.

The gene calls are TRBV5-8 and TRBJ1-2; 7 positions match TRBD1. The CDR3 spans 15 residues. The germline gives CDR1 SGHTS, CDR2 YDEGEE. V shed 1 base, J shed 4 bases, and the junction held 7 bases outside the gene matches. For the CDR3, the DNA is TGTGCCAGCAGCTTGCGGACAGGTAACGCCTATGGCTACACCTTC. It is translated as CASSLRTGNAYGYTF. Complete variable domain (other parts from reference TRBV5-8 and TRBJ1-2): EAGVTQSPTHLIKTRGQQATLRCSPISGHTSVYWYQQALGLGLQFLLWYDEGEERNRGNFPPRFSGRQFPNYSSELNVNALELEDSALYLCASSLRTGNAYGYTFGSGTRLTVV.